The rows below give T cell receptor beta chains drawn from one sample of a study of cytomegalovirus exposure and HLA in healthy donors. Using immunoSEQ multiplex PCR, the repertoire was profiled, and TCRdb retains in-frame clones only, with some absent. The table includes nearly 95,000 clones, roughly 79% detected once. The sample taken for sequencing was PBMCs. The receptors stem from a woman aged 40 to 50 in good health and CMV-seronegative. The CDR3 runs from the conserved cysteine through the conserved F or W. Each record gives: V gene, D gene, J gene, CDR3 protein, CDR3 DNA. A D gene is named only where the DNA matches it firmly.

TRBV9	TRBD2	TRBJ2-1	CASSEGLAGDNEQFF	TGTGCCAGCAGCGAGGGACTAGCGGGGGACAATGAGCAGTTCTTC
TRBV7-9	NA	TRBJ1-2	CASSLGGGSHF	TGTGCCAGCAGCTTAGGCGGCGGGTCCCACTTC
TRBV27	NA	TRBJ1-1	CASSLTAALSLQAFF	TGTGCCAGCAGTTTAACGGCGGCTCTGTCTCTACAAGCTTTCTTT
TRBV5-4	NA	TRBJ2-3	CASSQDWRGSTDTQYF	TGTGCCAGCAGCCAAGATTGGCGGGGAAGCACAGATACGCAGTATTTT
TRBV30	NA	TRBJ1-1	CAWSRREVVSTEAFF	TGTGCCTGGAGTCGGAGGGAAGTAGTTAGCACTGAAGCTTTCTTT
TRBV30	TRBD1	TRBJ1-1	CAWSSTTGGYTEAFF	TGTGCCTGGAGTTCGACGACAGGGGGCTATACTGAAGCTTTCTTT
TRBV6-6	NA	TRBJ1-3	CASTLRASFSGNTIYF	TGTGCCAGCACCCTCCGAGCGTCGTTCTCTGGAAACACCATATATTTT
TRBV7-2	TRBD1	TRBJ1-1	CASSSTGGRLTEAFF	TGTGCCAGCAGCTCGACAGGGGGTCGGCTCACTGAAGCTTTCTTT
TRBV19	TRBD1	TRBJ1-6	CASSIHRGPPLHF	TGTGCCAGTAGTATTCACAGGGGACCGCCCCTCCACTTT
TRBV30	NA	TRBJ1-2	CAWRRAGVAGYTF	TGTGCCTGGAGGAGAGCAGGGGTGGCTGGCTACACCTTC
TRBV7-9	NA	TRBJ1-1	CASSQKPGRENTEAFF	TGTGCCAGCAGCCAAAAACCAGGGAGGGAGAACACTGAAGCTTTCTTT
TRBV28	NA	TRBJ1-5	CASFGGFRNQPQHF	TGTGCCAGCTTCGGGGGATTCAGGAATCAGCCCCAGCATTTT
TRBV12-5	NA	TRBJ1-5	CASGPERGYKEVSNQPQHF	TGTGCTAGTGGTCCCGAAAGGGGGTATAAGGAGGTGAGCAATCAGCCCCAGCATTTT